A single sample gave rise to the 30 T cell receptor beta chains below, sequenced in a study of cytomegalovirus exposure and HLA in healthy donors. Both 60 Vbeta primers and 13 Jbeta primers went into the PCR. Sequenced by immunoSEQ multiplex PCR; TCRdb stores in-frame clones only, minus some. This table has around 200,000 clones, around four fifths appearing once. Sequencing was carried out using PBMCs. Receptors were obtained from a woman in her thirties or forties in good health and CMV-seronegative.

This chain links TRBV19 with TRBJ1-4, with unresolved D. The CDR3 loop spans 14 amino acids. Germline CDR1 reads LNHDA; CDR2 reads SQIVND (reference sequence). Trimming removed 5 bases from V and 3 bases from J, with 10 bases in between. The CDR3: CASSRVLANEKLFF. The CDR3 nucleotides are TGTGCCAGTAGTCGGGTGTTGGCTAATGAAAAACTGTTTTTT.

CDR3 residues: CASSLIGLAGNTIYF. The CDR3 region has the DNA TGTGCCAGCAGCCTTATCGGACTAGCGGGAAACACCATATATTTT. The rearrangement links TRBV7-9 to TRBJ1-3; D is uncertain. The V and J ends lost 5 bases and 4 bases respectively, with 15 bases between them. This CDR3 spans 15 amino acids. The germline CDR1 and CDR2 sequences are SEHNR and FQNEAQ (reference sequence).

The rearrangement links TRBV30 to TRBJ2-1, with TRBD2 matching 10 bases. The CDR3 length is 18 residues. V lost 4 bases to trimming and J lost 0 bases; unmatched junction nucleotides: 12. Germline CDR1 GTSNPN, CDR2 SVGIG (reference sequence). In DNA form, the CDR3 reads TGTGCCTGGACCTATGGACTAGCGGCCAGGAGCTCCTACAATGAGCAGTTCTTC. This encodes CAWTYGLAARSSYNEQFF.

Only a few counts were recorded for this clone. The chain recombines TRBV14 with TRBJ1-3; weak D call: TRBD1 (5 bases). The CDR3 has 14 amino acids. The germline gives CDR1 SGHDN, CDR2 FVKESK. V lost 4 bases and J 1 base, leaving 8 bases between the germline ends. CDR3 sequence (DNA): TGTGCCAGCAGCCTCCGGGGGTCTGGAAACACCATATATTTT. It yields the protein CASSLRGSGNTIYF.

The chain combines TRBV6-1 with TRBJ2-7; 12 bases are shared with TRBD2. Trimming took 4 bases from V and 7 from J; bases not matched to a gene: 8. Germline V lookup: CDR1 MNHNS, CDR2 SASEGT. The CDR3 is 15 amino acids. The CDR3 spells CASSVTSGSSEEQYF. The DNA of the CDR3 is TGTGCCAGCAGTGTGACTAGCGGGAGTAGTGAAGAGCAGTACTTC.

The CDR3 bases are TGTGCCAGCAGTTTATCCTTAGCCATGTCATCCTACGAGCAGTACTTC. Protein product: CASSLSLAMSSYEQYF. The V gene is TRBV27, the J gene TRBJ2-7; D is unclear. The germline CDR1 and CDR2 sequences are MNHEY and SMNVEV (reference sequence). This CDR3 has 16 residues. V dropped 0 bases and J dropped 1 base, with 13 bases sitting between them.

The chain couples TRBV7-9 to TRBJ2-2; no clear D. Per the germline V gene, CDR1 is SEHNR and CDR2 is FQNEAQ (reference sequence). This CDR3 has 14 residues. Trimming stripped 4 bases from V and 1 base from J, with 7 bases between. The CDR3 loop reads CASSSRQNTGELFF. The CDR3 coding sequence is TGTGCCAGCAGCTCTCGACAGAACACCGGGGAGCTGTTTTTT.

This chain connects TRBV19 to TRBJ2-7; 7 nucleotides align to TRBD2. V gave up 6 bases and J gave up 6 bases; unmatched junction bases: 11. The CDR3 has 14 amino acids. Germline assignment: CDR1 LNHDA and CDR2 SQIVND (reference sequence). CDR3 in amino acids: CASSGLEGSSEQYF. CDR3 in DNA: TGTGCCAGTAGCGGACTAGAAGGGAGCTCCGAGCAGTACTTC.

This rearrangement joins TRBV7-3 to TRBJ2-1; no definite D call. V lost 4 bases and J 0 bases, leaving 10 bases between the germline ends. The CDR3 sequence is 15 residues long. The germline V gene has CDR1 SGHTA and CDR2 FQGTGA. The DNA for the CDR3 is TGTGCCAGCAGCTCCTTACTGAGCTCCTACAATGAGCAGTTCTTC. This codes for CASSSLLSSYNEQFF. Using reference TRBV7-3 and TRBJ2-1 for the parts outside the CDR3, the full variable domain is GAGVSQTPSNKVTEKGKYVELRCDPISGHTALYWYRQSLGQGPEFLIYFQGTGAADDSGLPNDRFFAVRPEGSVSTLKIQRTERGDSAVYLCASSSLLSSYNEQFFGPGTRLTVL.

This sequence joins TRBV7-9 and TRBJ1-2; possible D gene TRBD1, 5 bases. Trimming stripped 9 bases from V and 6 bases from J, with 14 bases between. Germline V gives CDR1 SEHNR, CDR2 FQNEAQ (reference sequence). The CDR3 contains 12 residues. In DNA, the CDR3 is TGTGCCAGTCAACGGGGGGTGGATGGCTACACCTTC. Translation: CASQRGVDGYTF.

The chain uses TRBV19 and TRBJ2-7, with 10 positions matching TRBD2. The V gene's germline CDR1 is LNHDA and CDR2 SQIVND (reference sequence). There are 15 residues in the CDR3. Germline trimming cut 10 bases from V and 3 bases from J; bases unmatched to any gene: 12. This CDR3 is CATSRSGLANYEQYF. The CDR3 bases are TGTGCCACGAGTCGGTCGGGACTAGCGAACTACGAGCAGTACTTC.

V is TRBV5-4 and J is TRBJ1-2; tentative D call: TRBD1 (5 bases). The V end lost 6 bases, the J end lost 0 bases, and 18 bases lay between the germline ends. The CDR3 length is 16 residues. Germline assignment: CDR1 SGHNT and CDR2 YYREEE (reference sequence). For the CDR3, the DNA is TGTGCCAGCACCCCCGGTTTGGTGACAGCTAACTATGGCTACACCTTC. The encoded protein is CASTPGLVTANYGYTF.

In DNA form, the CDR3 reads TGTGCCAGCAGCTTAGTCGGCTACGAGCAGTACTTC. Translated: CASSLVGYEQYF. The rearrangement links TRBV11-2 to TRBJ2-7; D is unclear. V lost 1 base to trimming and J lost 3 bases, with 4 bases between them. CDR1 is SGHAT and CDR2 is FQNNGV in the germline V gene. The CDR3 spans 12 residues.

The CDR3 DNA reads TGTGCCATCAGATTAAGCATAAAGGGAGACGGATTCTACGAGCAGTACTTC. Amino acids: CAIRLSIKGDGFYEQYF. V and J are TRBV10-3 and TRBJ2-7; D possibly corresponds to TRBD2 (5 bases). The length of the CDR3 is 17 residues. Germline CDR1 is ENHRY and CDR2 is SYGVKD. V gave up 6 bases and J gave up 3 bases, with 24 bases separating them.

As concerns this clone: The junction departs from the called germline gene at one end, perhaps through a read error. V gene TRBV2 combines with J gene TRBJ2-7; 8 nucleotides agree with TRBD1. The CDR3 has 14 residues. CDR1 and CDR2 (germline): SNHLY, FYNNEI. The CDR3 is CASREGTGSYEQYF. CDR3 in DNA: TGTGCCAGCAGAGAAGGGACAGGCTCCTACGAGCAGTACTTC.

V and J are TRBV11-2 and TRBJ2-7; D possibly corresponds to TRBD1 (6 bases). The CDR3 loop spans 16 amino acids. Germline V gene data show CDR1 as SGHAT and CDR2 as FQNNGV. V lost 1 base, J lost 0 bases, and 13 bases lay in between. This CDR3 reads CASSLAPTGISYEQYF. In DNA, the CDR3 is TGTGCCAGCAGCTTAGCCCCCACAGGGATCTCCTACGAGCAGTACTTC.

This chain joins TRBV29-1 and TRBJ1-2; D is possibly TRBD1 (5 bases). This CDR3 contains 12 residues. V shed 5 bases and J shed 4 bases, with 11 bases lying between them. Per germline, CDR1 SQVTM and CDR2 ANQGSEA. Here the CDR3 reads CSVQGGSYGYTF. The CDR3 DNA sequence: TGCAGCGTTCAGGGTGGTAGCTATGGCTACACCTTC.

The chain combines TRBV7-9 with TRBJ2-7, with 9 bases lining up with TRBD1. J lost 5 bases, V lost 5 bases, and 7 bases had no gene match. The germline gives CDR1 SEHNR, CDR2 FQNEAQ (reference sequence). The CDR3 has 14 residues. This CDR3 reads CASSQGTGYDEQYF. The DNA for the CDR3 is TGTGCCAGCAGCCAAGGGACAGGGTACGACGAGCAGTACTTC.

This clone came up once. The rearrangement links TRBV9 to TRBJ2-3, with D possibly TRBD2 on 6 matching bases. Germline values: CDR1 SGDLS, CDR2 YYNGEE. This CDR3 is 17 amino acids long. V was pared by 0 bases and J by 5 bases, with 19 bases between. The CDR3 spells CASSVGTSGGVGDTQYF. The CDR3 bases are TGTGCCAGCAGCGTAGGAACTAGTGGAGGGGTCGGAGATACGCAGTATTTT.

This clone was detected a few times. This chain connects TRBV6-1 to TRBJ2-5, with TRBD2 matching 8 bases. Germline V gene sequence: CDR1 MNHNS, CDR2 SASEGT. This CDR3 region has 14 residues. Trimming removed 3 bases from V and 1 base from J; junction bases left unmatched: 1. The CDR3 sequence is CASSEGTSQETQYF. The CDR3 DNA follows: TGTGCCAGCAGTGAGGGGACTAGCCAAGAGACCCAGTACTTC.

V and J are TRBV30 and TRBJ2-5; D is undetermined. Between the trimmed V and J ends, which lost 0 bases and 5 bases, there was a span of 7 bases. Germline V CDR1 and CDR2: GTSNPN, SVGIG (reference sequence). The CDR3 is made up of 12 amino acids. CDR3 sequence: CAWSVSRETQYF. In DNA, the CDR3 is TGTGCCTGGAGTGTAAGTCGGGAGACCCAGTACTTC.

Only one count was recorded for this clone. The gene calls are TRBV10-3 and TRBJ2-1, with D possibly matching TRBD2 (6 bases). Trimming removed 3 bases at V and 4 bases at J, with 7 bases between. The germline CDR1 and CDR2 sequences are ENHRY and SYGVKD. This CDR3 has 13 residues. The chain's CDR3 is CAISDRGYNEQFF. Here the CDR3 DNA reads TGTGCCATCAGTGACCGGGGGTACAATGAGCAGTTCTTC.

V usage is TRBV7-2 and J usage is TRBJ2-2, with 11 positions matching TRBD2. This CDR3 has 16 residues. Germline CDR1 SGHTA, CDR2 FQGNSA. V lost 5 bases and J lost 9; bases outside the gene matches: 11. Here the CDR3 DNA reads TGTGCCAGCAGCCCGACTAGCGGGAATTGGGGGCGGGAGCTGTTTTTT. Translation gives CASSPTSGNWGRELFF.

The chain combines TRBV30 with TRBJ2-1; TRBD2 agrees at 12 bases. This CDR3 region has 14 residues. J gave up 4 bases and V 4 bases, and 2 bases lay outside the gene matches. Germline CDR1 reads GTSNPN; CDR2 reads SVGIG (reference sequence). The CDR3 region is CAWKGLAGYNEQFF. For the CDR3, the DNA is TGTGCCTGGAAGGGACTAGCGGGTTACAATGAGCAGTTCTTC.

Notes on this clone: One junction end disagrees with the germline gene, perhaps due to a read error. This chain links TRBV6-1 with TRBJ2-5; perhaps TRBD1 as D (5 bases). Germline CDR1 and CDR2: MNHNS and SASEGT. The CDR3 is made up of 15 amino acids. The CDR3 sequence is CASSDRVGGQGTQYF. For the CDR3, the DNA is TGTGCCAGCAGTGACAGGGTCGGCGGCCAAGGGACCCAGTACTTC.

This chain joins TRBV9 and TRBJ1-2; 7 bases agree with TRBD1. There are 15 residues in the CDR3. CDR1 SGDLS and CDR2 YYNGEE come from the germline V gene. V shed 0 bases and J 4 bases; nucleotides not matched to a gene: 6. CDR3 sequence: CASSVGQGVPYGYTF. Written as DNA, the CDR3 is TGTGCCAGCAGCGTAGGACAGGGTGTCCCCTATGGCTACACCTTC. The full variable domain, with the rest looked up from reference TRBV9 and TRBJ1-2, is DSGVTQTPKHLITATGQRVTLRCSPRSGDLSVYWYQQSLDQGLQFLIQYYNGEERAKGNILERFSAQQFPDLHSELNLSSLELGDSALYFCASSVGQGVPYGYTFGSGTRLTVV.

The V and J genes are TRBV19 and TRBJ2-1, with 9 bases matching TRBD2. With V trimmed by 3 bases and J by 4 bases, 4 bases remained unmatched. The CDR3 has 15 amino acids. Germline values: CDR1 LNHDA, CDR2 SQIVND (reference sequence). In nucleotides, the CDR3 is TGTGCCAGTAGTATGATAGCGGGAGATTACAATGAGCAGTTCTTC. Its translation: CASSMIAGDYNEQFF.

The rearrangement links TRBV15 to TRBJ2-1, with D perhaps matching TRBD2 (6 bases). The CDR3 spans 14 residues. The germline V gene encodes CDR1 LNHNV and CDR2 YYDKDF (reference sequence). V was cut by 3 bases and J by 1 base, with 7 bases left in between. CDR3 region: CATSRGGSYNEQFF. Here the CDR3 DNA reads TGTGCCACCAGCAGGGGGGGTTCCTACAATGAGCAGTTCTTC.

V is TRBV5-1 and J is TRBJ2-7, with TRBD2 identical over 7 bases. This CDR3 spans 17 amino acids. Germline CDR1 and CDR2: SGHRS and YFSETQ. V shed 0 bases and J 0 bases; nucleotides not matched to a gene: 9. The CDR3 nucleotides read TGCGCCAGCAGCTTGGCCGAATACGGGAGGAGCTCCTACGAGCAGTACTTC. Its translation is CASSLAEYGRSSYEQYF.

The table lists this clone with a few counts. The chain couples TRBV9 to TRBJ2-7, with 12 bases aligning to TRBD2. The CDR3 loop spans 15 amino acids. Germline V gene sequence: CDR1 SGDLS, CDR2 YYNGEE. V dropped 1 base and J dropped 5; count of bases not matched to a gene: 4. The CDR3 loop is CASSVTLAGGDEQYF. DNA of the CDR3: TGTGCCAGCAGCGTAACGCTAGCGGGAGGGGACGAGCAGTACTTC.